The clone carrying this T cell receptor (beta chain) was picked up one time. Its antigen remains unknown. The data were taken from a study of OX40 agonist ivuxolimab in advanced cancers. Across the study: One patient with hepatocellular carcinoma and two with cutaneous melanoma, three in all, had partial responses.

Trimming stripped 5 bases from V and 0 bases from J, with 11 bases between. The CDR3 contains 15 residues. CDR1 and CDR2 from the germline V gene are LNHDA and SQIVND (reference sequence). Study-level findings and limits: At doses 0.1 to 3.0 mg/kg, CD4+ and CD8+ clones expanded.

It was autoimmune disease history or systemic immunosuppression that excluded patients. Method: immunoSEQ multiplex PCR; TCRdb's copy keeps in-frame clones and lacks some. The sample shows fewer than 20,000 clones, roughly 74% of them seen only once. This chain links TRBV19 with TRBJ1-3, with D unclear. The starting material was CD4+ or CD8+ T cells sorted from blood, obtained in a trial of the OX40 agonist ivuxolimab. The TCR comes from an adult with an advanced solid tumor such as melanoma, head and neck, liver or kidney cancer. Here the CDR3 DNA reads TGTGCCAGTAGTCCCTGGTCGAGCTCTGGAAACACCATATATTTT. This translates into CASSPWSSSGNTIYF.